This TCR beta chain originates from a study of T cell responses to AZD1222 COVID-19 vaccine (dated by TCRdb to 2020 to 2023). Concerning the study at large: Because spike-specific TCR depth and breadth did not differ between the two schedules, AZD1222 recipients who got a second dose at roughly 4 weeks were pooled with those who got a second dose at roughly 12 weeks. TCR sequencing covered about 230 trial participants: about 210 given two doses of AZD1222 and 26 given two doses of MenACWY control vaccine. Trial participants were enrolled into age subgroups of 18-55, 56-69 and 70-plus years, which contained approximately 150, 28 and 58 TCR-sequenced participants, respectively. Overall results and qualifications from the work: Participants were mostly white British, with more females than males. The authors suggested clonal diversity may have been underestimated. In the small 56-69-year group, the increase in depth fell short of significance, most likely because of low power. The whole spike protein was spanned by vaccine-associated CD4 TCRs, and dominant responses were seen in regions 160-218 and 743-854. Conclusions about previously exposed vaccinees are limited because only 5 or 6 AZD1222 recipients were SARS-CoV-2 seropositive at baseline. Because no samples from the day 14 peak response were available, repertoires could be characterized only after the peak T cell response. Epitopes outside the regions mutated in the B.1.351 and B.1.1.7 variants were reportedly recognized by nearly half of the unique spike-specific TCRs. Spike-specific TCR breadth and depth rose significantly after two AZD1222 doses compared with day 0 and with MenACWY recipients.

Reading from cysteine to phenylalanine, the CDR3 counts 15 amino acids. The retained sequence is limited to the CDR3, 45 bases, with the frame set at the first base. The germline V gene (reference sequence) supplies CDR1 LNHDA and CDR2 SQIVND. From V the trimming removes 5 bases and from J it removes 6 bases, while the gene matches leave 6 bases of the junction unaccounted for. The CDR3 regions of human TCRbeta chains were analyzed by immunosequencing. The source study handled its data this way. Repertoire TCRs were checked for matches against a reference library of SARS-CoV-2-specific TCRs that had been generated using the MIRA antigen-specificity platform. Breadth was defined as the fraction of unique TCRs that were SARS-CoV-2-associated. Depth was defined as the fraction of total T cells that were SARS-CoV-2-associated. Each spike-specific TCR was assigned to its reactive spike region and to a CD4 or CD8 class using the MIRA data. Log10-transformed breadth and depth values were compared by one-way ANOVA with Sidak's multiple comparisons tests. TCRdb took over this immuneACCESS table, retaining in-frame rearrangements with V and J assigned. Such tables are incomplete; in checked studies, under half of the missing clones stem from an unresolved V gene, and the remainder is unexplained. D and trimming were read from the DNA, whereas the V and J calls and clone size are those reported in that table. The sample data list around 110,000 clones, and roughly 80% of these were observed just once. Jointly, the top ten make up around 9.9% of the sample.

Ten or more counts support this clone. Its target antigen remains unknown. No much larger clone is present one base from it, and per-base qualities are unavailable. Per the publication, the time point label means: baseline before first vaccination. The vaccinee samples were drawn from two UK trials, COV001 and COV002, one of which was a single-blind randomized controlled phase 2/3 trial testing AZD1222 (ChAdOx1 nCoV-19) in healthy adults. Trial participant PBMC samples were collected at day 0 and day 28 after the second dose for TCRbeta chain sequencing. The sequence links TRBV19 to TRBJ2-1; 11 central bases correspond to TRBD2. The material was peripheral blood, obtained on day 0 of AZD1222 vaccination. The clonotype originates from an adult in good health. The CDR3 is CASSLTSGAPNEQFF. The nucleotides read TGTGCCAGTAGTCTGACTAGCGGGGCGCCCAATGAGCAGTTCTTC.